This T cell receptor (beta chain) was identified during a study of blood T cell repertoires in COVID-19. Libraries were prepared by immunoSEQ multiplex PCR; TCRdb keeps only in-frame clonotypes and omits some of them. The table has some 51,000 clones, approximately 86% seen once. The CDR3 extends over 16 amino acids. CDR1 and CDR2 from the germline V gene are LGHNA and YNFKEQ. The trim removed 5 bases at V and 4 bases at J, leaving 5 bases unmatched. The material sequenced was peripheral blood. This clonotype originated in a man between 60 and 75 years old with acute or convalescent COVID-19. The rearrangement joins TRBV4-2 to TRBJ2-1; TRBD2 agrees at 13 bases. CDR3 protein: CASSGGLAGPYNEQFF. Written as DNA, the CDR3 is TGTGCCAGCAGCGGGGGACTAGCGGGACCTTACAATGAGCAGTTCTTC.